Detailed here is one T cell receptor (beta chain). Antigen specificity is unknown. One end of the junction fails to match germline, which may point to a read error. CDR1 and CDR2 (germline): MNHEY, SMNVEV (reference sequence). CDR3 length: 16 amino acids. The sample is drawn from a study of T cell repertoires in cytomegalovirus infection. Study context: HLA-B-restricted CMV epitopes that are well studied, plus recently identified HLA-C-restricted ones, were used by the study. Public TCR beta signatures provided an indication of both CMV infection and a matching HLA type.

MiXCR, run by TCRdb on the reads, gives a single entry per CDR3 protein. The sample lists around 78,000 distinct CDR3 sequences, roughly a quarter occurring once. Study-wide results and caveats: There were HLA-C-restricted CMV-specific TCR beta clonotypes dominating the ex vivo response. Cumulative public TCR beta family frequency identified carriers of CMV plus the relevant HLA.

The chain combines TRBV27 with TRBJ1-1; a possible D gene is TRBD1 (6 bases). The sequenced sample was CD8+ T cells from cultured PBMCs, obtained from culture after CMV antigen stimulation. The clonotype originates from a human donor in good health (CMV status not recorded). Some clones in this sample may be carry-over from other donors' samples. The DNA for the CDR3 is TGTGCCTGCAGAAAGTCGACAGGAGACATGAACACTGAAGCTTTCTTT. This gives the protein CACRKSTGDMNTEAFF.